The clone carrying this T cell receptor (beta chain) occurred a few times. Its antigen is unknown. These data belong to a study of early T cells in non-severe SARS-CoV-2 infection. Overall study: Alpha and beta chains were unpaired, from unsorted whole-blood bulk RNA. Study results and caveats: Reliance on VDJdb matching favored anti-spike CD8 responses; private and CD4 specificities were missed.

Separate cDNA molecules each had unique molecular identifiers attached to them. TCRdb re-analysed the 5' RACE reads in MiXCR, keeping a single row per CDR3 protein. The sample consists of roughly 53,000 distinct CDR3 sequences, approximately 12% of them appearing once. The CDR3 is 19 amino acids. V trimming: 2 bases; J trimming: 2 bases; junction bases outside the gene matches: 9. Germline values: CDR1 SGHTA, CDR2 FQGTGA. This chain uses TRBV7-3 with TRBJ2-1; TRBD2 aligns across 13 bases. Specimen: whole blood, collected at baseline. The TCR sequence derives from an adult who was a healthcare worker with PCR-confirmed SARS-CoV-2 infection or an uninfected control (not recorded which). As DNA, the CDR3 is TGTGCCAGCAGCTTATACCCCGGGACTAGCGGGAAGACCTACAATGAGCAGTTCTTC. This encodes CASSLYPGTSGKTYNEQFF.